A selection of T cell receptor beta chains follows, all from one sample in a study of blood T cell repertoires in COVID-19. TCRdb's table, derived via immunoSEQ multiplex PCR, lists solely in-frame clones and lacks some. Altogether some 28,000 clones are present, about 90% being singletons, with the ten largest covering 9.3%. The specimen sequenced was peripheral blood. Every receptor here comes from a human donor in a cohort sampled during active COVID-19. Both conserved end residues are part of each CDR3. D genes are given only for firm matches. Some rows have no size entry. The others give once, few or many, or a class for an expanded clone.

clone size: NA; D gene: TRBD2; V gene: TRBV7-7; J gene: TRBJ2-3; CDR3 DNA: TGTGCCAGCAGCTTAGGGGCTAGCGGGAACGCAGATACGCAGTATTTT; CDR3 protein: CASSLGASGNADTQYF
clone size: NA; D gene: NA; V gene: TRBV2; J gene: TRBJ2-3; CDR3 DNA: TGTGCCAGCACGCAGGGAACTACAGATACGCAGTATTTT; CDR3 protein: CASTQGTTDTQYF
clone size: NA; D gene: TRBD1; V gene: TRBV3-1/TRBV3-2; J gene: TRBJ1-4; CDR3 DNA: TGTGCCAGCAGCCAAGCACAGGGGTTGGGAACTAATGAAAAACTGTTTTTT; CDR3 protein: CASSQAQGLGTNEKLFF
clone size: NA; D gene: TRBD2; V gene: TRBV9; J gene: TRBJ2-5; CDR3 DNA: TGTGCCAGCAGCGTAGGAGCGGGGGGCGAAGAGACCCAGTACTTC; CDR3 protein: CASSVGAGGEETQYF
clone size: NA; D gene: NA; V gene: TRBV21-1; J gene: TRBJ2-7; CDR3 DNA: TGTGCCAGCAGCAAAGTGCCCGGGACTAGCTCCTACGAGCAGTACTTC; CDR3 protein: CASSKVPGTSSYEQYF
clone size: NA; D gene: TRBD1; V gene: TRBV6-2/TRBV6-3; J gene: TRBJ1-1; CDR3 DNA: TGTGCCAGCAGTTACCCGGACAGGGGCCCTCGGGCTTTCTTT; CDR3 protein: CASSYPDRGPRAFF
clone size: NA; D gene: TRBD2; V gene: TRBV7-3; J gene: TRBJ2-1; CDR3 DNA: TGTGCCAGCAGCCCTCTCGGGGGCGGGGGGTGGCAGTTCTTC; CDR3 protein: CASSPLGGGGWQFF
clone size: once; D gene: TRBD2; V gene: TRBV12-5; J gene: TRBJ2-7; CDR3 DNA: TGTGCTAGTGGTTTGGTATCGGGGACTAGCGTCTACGAGCAGTACTTC; CDR3 protein: CASGLVSGTSVYEQYF
clone size: NA; D gene: NA; V gene: TRBV29-1; J gene: TRBJ1-1; CDR3 DNA: TGCAGCGTCCGCAGGGAGGGCACTGAAGCTTTCTTT; CDR3 protein: CSVRREGTEAFF
clone size: NA; D gene: NA; V gene: TRBV7-2; J gene: TRBJ1-6; CDR3 DNA: TGTGCCAGCAGCTTAACGACAGGTCTTAATTCACCCCTCCACTTT; CDR3 protein: CASSLTTGLNSPLHF
clone size: NA; D gene: NA; V gene: TRBV10-3; J gene: TRBJ2-7; CDR3 DNA: TGTGCCATCAGTGCGGGCTGGGAGAACGACGAGCAGTACTTC; CDR3 protein: CAISAGWENDEQYF
clone size: NA; D gene: NA; V gene: TRBV18; J gene: TRBJ2-4; CDR3 DNA: TGTGCCAGCTCAGCCGACTACCTTATAGCCAAAAACATTCAGTACTTC; CDR3 protein: CASSADYLIAKNIQYF
clone size: NA; D gene: TRBD1; V gene: TRBV30; J gene: TRBJ1-1; CDR3 DNA: TGTGCCTGGGGTGGACAGGGAGAGACTGAAGCTTTCTTT; CDR3 protein: CAWGGQGETEAFF
clone size: once; D gene: TRBD1; V gene: TRBV14; J gene: TRBJ2-1; CDR3 DNA: TGTGCCAGCAGTCAACACAGGGGTCAAGTCTACGCGGAGCAGTTCTTC; CDR3 protein: CASSQHRGQVYAEQFF
clone size: NA; D gene: TRBD1; V gene: TRBV5-1; J gene: TRBJ2-7; CDR3 DNA: TGCGCCAGCAGCACCGGGACAGGATTCTTTTCAGAGCAGTACTTC; CDR3 protein: CASSTGTGFFSEQYF
clone size: NA; D gene: TRBD2; V gene: TRBV7-2; J gene: TRBJ2-3; CDR3 DNA: TGTGCCAGCAGCCTCCTCCCGCGGGGGGCTCGGGATACGCAGTATTTT; CDR3 protein: CASSLLPRGARDTQYF
clone size: few; D gene: TRBD1; V gene: TRBV5-4; J gene: TRBJ1-1; CDR3 DNA: TGTGCCAGCAGCTGGACAGGGGGCACTGAAGCTTTCTTT; CDR3 protein: CASSWTGGTEAFF
clone size: NA; D gene: NA; V gene: TRBV7-7; J gene: TRBJ2-3; CDR3 DNA: TGTGCCAGCAGCTTAGCCCTCAGGGATACGCAGTATTTT; CDR3 protein: CASSLALRDTQYF
clone size: NA; D gene: TRBD1; V gene: TRBV2; J gene: TRBJ1-2; CDR3 DNA: TGTGCCAGCAGCCGACAGGGGCTTAACTATGGCTACACCTTC; CDR3 protein: CASSRQGLNYGYTF
clone size: NA; D gene: TRBD2; V gene: TRBV5-4; J gene: TRBJ2-3; CDR3 DNA: TGTGCCAGCAGCACCGGGACTAGCGGGGGGGGAAGCACAGATACGCAGTATTTT; CDR3 protein: CASSTGTSGGGSTDTQYF
clone size: NA; D gene: NA; V gene: TRBV5-4; J gene: TRBJ2-3; CDR3 DNA: TGTGCCAGCAGCTCCCAGGCTGGTTACGATACGCAGTATTTT; CDR3 protein: CASSSQAGYDTQYF
clone size: NA; D gene: TRBD2; V gene: TRBV19; J gene: TRBJ2-1; CDR3 DNA: TGTGCCAGTAGTCCTAGCGGGCGCTACAATGAGCAGTTCTTC; CDR3 protein: CASSPSGRYNEQFF
clone size: NA; D gene: TRBD1; V gene: TRBV19; J gene: TRBJ2-7; CDR3 DNA: TGTGCCAGTAGTAAGACGGGTACAGGGGTCCACGAGCAGTACTTC; CDR3 protein: CASSKTGTGVHEQYF
clone size: NA; D gene: TRBD1; V gene: TRBV4-2; J gene: TRBJ1-2; CDR3 DNA: TGTGCCAGCAGCCACGAGACAGGGGGCAAAATCCATGGCTACACCTTC; CDR3 protein: CASSHETGGKIHGYTF
clone size: NA; D gene: TRBD2; V gene: TRBV5-1; J gene: TRBJ2-7; CDR3 DNA: TGCGCCAGCAGCTTGGATGGGACTAGCGGGATGGAGCAGTACTTC; CDR3 protein: CASSLDGTSGMEQYF
clone size: NA; D gene: NA; V gene: TRBV19; J gene: TRBJ1-5; CDR3 DNA: TGTGCCAGTAGACTTACAGACCTTAGCAATCAGCCCCAGCATTTT; CDR3 protein: CASRLTDLSNQPQHF
clone size: NA; D gene: TRBD1; V gene: TRBV10-2; J gene: TRBJ1-1; CDR3 DNA: TGCGCCAGCAATCGACAGGGGTGGAACACTGAAGCTTTCTTT; CDR3 protein: CASNRQGWNTEAFF
clone size: NA; D gene: NA; V gene: TRBV7-9; J gene: TRBJ2-6; CDR3 DNA: TGTGCCAGCAGCTTGAGGACTGGGGCCAACGTCCTGACTTTC; CDR3 protein: CASSLRTGANVLTF
clone size: NA; D gene: NA; V gene: TRBV4-2; J gene: TRBJ1-5; CDR3 DNA: TGTGCCAGCAGCTTATACAGCTCTCAGCCCCAGCATTTT; CDR3 protein: CASSLYSSQPQHF
clone size: NA; D gene: NA; V gene: TRBV5-1; J gene: TRBJ1-2; CDR3 DNA: TGCGCCAGCAGCGTGGACAGAAACTATGGCTACACCTTC; CDR3 protein: CASSVDRNYGYTF
clone size: NA; D gene: NA; V gene: TRBV10-1; J gene: TRBJ2-3; CDR3 DNA: TGCGCCAGCAGTCGACAACAGAGCCGCACAGATACGCAGTATTTT; CDR3 protein: CASSRQQSRTDTQYF
clone size: NA; D gene: TRBD2; V gene: TRBV30; J gene: TRBJ2-7; CDR3 DNA: TGTGCCTGGAGTGGGGGGACTAGCGGGATTTCCTCCTACGAGCAGTACTTC; CDR3 protein: CAWSGGTSGISSYEQYF
clone size: NA; D gene: NA; V gene: TRBV6-2/TRBV6-3; J gene: TRBJ1-1; CDR3 DNA: TGTGCCAGCAGTTACTCGTTAGGACAGCCCGATAAGTGGACTGAAGCTTTCTTT; CDR3 protein: CASSYSLGQPDKWTEAFF
clone size: once; D gene: NA; V gene: TRBV6-1; J gene: TRBJ2-1; CDR3 DNA: TGTGCCAGCAGTGAATATCCCGCTACAGTACCCCCCTACAATGAGCAGTTCTTC; CDR3 protein: CASSEYPATVPPYNEQFF
clone size: NA; D gene: NA; V gene: TRBV27; J gene: TRBJ1-6; CDR3 DNA: TGTGCCAGCGGATCATGGGGGGAGAATAATTCACCCCTCCACTTT; CDR3 protein: CASGSWGENNSPLHF
clone size: NA; D gene: TRBD1; V gene: TRBV7-3; J gene: TRBJ2-1; CDR3 DNA: TGTGCCAGCAGCTTAACTGCAGGGGGCAGGACATCAATATACAATGAGCAGTTCTTC; CDR3 protein: CASSLTAGGRTSIYNEQFF
clone size: NA; D gene: NA; V gene: TRBV27; J gene: TRBJ2-4; CDR3 DNA: TGTGCCAGCAGTCCGACGACAGGAGTAGCCAAAAACATTCAGTACTTC; CDR3 protein: CASSPTTGVAKNIQYF
clone size: NA; D gene: TRBD1; V gene: TRBV18; J gene: TRBJ2-1; CDR3 DNA: TGTGCCAGCTCATTAAGGACAGGGGAAGGCAATGAGCAGTTCTTC; CDR3 protein: CASSLRTGEGNEQFF
clone size: NA; D gene: NA; V gene: TRBV12-3/TRBV12-4; J gene: TRBJ2-1; CDR3 DNA: TGTGCCAGCAGTGTCGGAGGGGACGAGCAGTTCTTC; CDR3 protein: CASSVGGDEQFF
clone size: NA; D gene: TRBD1; V gene: TRBV30; J gene: TRBJ2-5; CDR3 DNA: TGTGCCTGGAGTTACTCCCGGGACAGGGATTGGGAGACCCAGTACTTC; CDR3 protein: CAWSYSRDRDWETQYF
clone size: NA; D gene: TRBD2; V gene: TRBV7-7; J gene: TRBJ2-5; CDR3 DNA: TGTGCCAGCAGCTTTCTGGGGGCTTGTGGTAGCGGGACCGAAGAGACCCAGTACTTC; CDR3 protein: CASSFLGACGSGTEETQYF
clone size: NA; D gene: NA; V gene: TRBV6-5; J gene: TRBJ2-3; CDR3 DNA: TGTGCCAGCAGTTACTCAGGGGCTCGTTCAGATACGCAGTATTTT; CDR3 protein: CASSYSGARSDTQYF
clone size: NA; D gene: NA; V gene: TRBV6-1; J gene: TRBJ2-7; CDR3 DNA: TGTGCCAGCAGTGAGGGGGGTGGCGCCGACTACGAGCAGTACTTC; CDR3 protein: CASSEGGGADYEQYF
clone size: once; D gene: TRBD1; V gene: TRBV19; J gene: TRBJ1-1; CDR3 DNA: TGTGCCAGTAGTGTTGCACTTGGGACAGGGCCCTTAGCTGAAGCTTTCTTT; CDR3 protein: CASSVALGTGPLAEAFF
clone size: NA; D gene: NA; V gene: TRBV6-5; J gene: TRBJ1-4; CDR3 DNA: TGTGCCAGCAGTCCGGACACAACTAATGAAAAACTGTTTTTT; CDR3 protein: CASSPDTTNEKLFF
clone size: few; D gene: TRBD2; V gene: TRBV15; J gene: TRBJ2-1; CDR3 DNA: TGTGCCACCAGCAGAACCGGGACTAGCGGGTTCTACAATGAGCAGTTCTTC; CDR3 protein: CATSRTGTSGFYNEQFF
clone size: NA; D gene: NA; V gene: TRBV30; J gene: TRBJ2-2; CDR3 DNA: TGTGCCTGGACAGGGGTCGCGAACACCGGGGAGCTGTTTTTT; CDR3 protein: CAWTGVANTGELFF
clone size: NA; D gene: NA; V gene: TRBV28; J gene: TRBJ1-1; CDR3 DNA: TGTGCCAGCAGAACAACAGGGAACACTGAAGCTTTCTTT; CDR3 protein: CASRTTGNTEAFF
clone size: NA; D gene: NA; V gene: TRBV2; J gene: TRBJ2-5; CDR3 DNA: TGTGCCAGCAGTAGGCAGGGGGAGACCCAGTACTTC; CDR3 protein: CASSRQGETQYF
clone size: NA; D gene: NA; V gene: TRBV18; J gene: TRBJ1-5; CDR3 DNA: TGTGCCAGCACAGAGGGTAACCAGCCCCAGCATTTT; CDR3 protein: CASTEGNQPQHF
clone size: few; D gene: NA; V gene: TRBV5-1; J gene: TRBJ1-1; CDR3 DNA: TGCGCCAGCAGCTTTTCCGATCAAAACCTCGTATCCGGAGCTTTCTTT; CDR3 protein: CASSFSDQNLVSGAFF
clone size: once; D gene: TRBD1; V gene: TRBV2; J gene: TRBJ1-1; CDR3 DNA: TGTGCCAGCAGTGAGCATCGGACAGGGGCAATGAACACTGAAGCTTTCTTT; CDR3 protein: CASSEHRTGAMNTEAFF
clone size: NA; D gene: NA; V gene: TRBV7-3; J gene: TRBJ2-1; CDR3 DNA: TGTGCCAGCAGCCCCCAAACGAGCGGAAACAATGAGCAGTTCTTC; CDR3 protein: CASSPQTSGNNEQFF
clone size: NA; D gene: NA; V gene: TRBV5-1; J gene: TRBJ1-2; CDR3 DNA: TGCGCCAGCAGCTTGCAAGAGGGCTATGGCTACACCTTC; CDR3 protein: CASSLQEGYGYTF